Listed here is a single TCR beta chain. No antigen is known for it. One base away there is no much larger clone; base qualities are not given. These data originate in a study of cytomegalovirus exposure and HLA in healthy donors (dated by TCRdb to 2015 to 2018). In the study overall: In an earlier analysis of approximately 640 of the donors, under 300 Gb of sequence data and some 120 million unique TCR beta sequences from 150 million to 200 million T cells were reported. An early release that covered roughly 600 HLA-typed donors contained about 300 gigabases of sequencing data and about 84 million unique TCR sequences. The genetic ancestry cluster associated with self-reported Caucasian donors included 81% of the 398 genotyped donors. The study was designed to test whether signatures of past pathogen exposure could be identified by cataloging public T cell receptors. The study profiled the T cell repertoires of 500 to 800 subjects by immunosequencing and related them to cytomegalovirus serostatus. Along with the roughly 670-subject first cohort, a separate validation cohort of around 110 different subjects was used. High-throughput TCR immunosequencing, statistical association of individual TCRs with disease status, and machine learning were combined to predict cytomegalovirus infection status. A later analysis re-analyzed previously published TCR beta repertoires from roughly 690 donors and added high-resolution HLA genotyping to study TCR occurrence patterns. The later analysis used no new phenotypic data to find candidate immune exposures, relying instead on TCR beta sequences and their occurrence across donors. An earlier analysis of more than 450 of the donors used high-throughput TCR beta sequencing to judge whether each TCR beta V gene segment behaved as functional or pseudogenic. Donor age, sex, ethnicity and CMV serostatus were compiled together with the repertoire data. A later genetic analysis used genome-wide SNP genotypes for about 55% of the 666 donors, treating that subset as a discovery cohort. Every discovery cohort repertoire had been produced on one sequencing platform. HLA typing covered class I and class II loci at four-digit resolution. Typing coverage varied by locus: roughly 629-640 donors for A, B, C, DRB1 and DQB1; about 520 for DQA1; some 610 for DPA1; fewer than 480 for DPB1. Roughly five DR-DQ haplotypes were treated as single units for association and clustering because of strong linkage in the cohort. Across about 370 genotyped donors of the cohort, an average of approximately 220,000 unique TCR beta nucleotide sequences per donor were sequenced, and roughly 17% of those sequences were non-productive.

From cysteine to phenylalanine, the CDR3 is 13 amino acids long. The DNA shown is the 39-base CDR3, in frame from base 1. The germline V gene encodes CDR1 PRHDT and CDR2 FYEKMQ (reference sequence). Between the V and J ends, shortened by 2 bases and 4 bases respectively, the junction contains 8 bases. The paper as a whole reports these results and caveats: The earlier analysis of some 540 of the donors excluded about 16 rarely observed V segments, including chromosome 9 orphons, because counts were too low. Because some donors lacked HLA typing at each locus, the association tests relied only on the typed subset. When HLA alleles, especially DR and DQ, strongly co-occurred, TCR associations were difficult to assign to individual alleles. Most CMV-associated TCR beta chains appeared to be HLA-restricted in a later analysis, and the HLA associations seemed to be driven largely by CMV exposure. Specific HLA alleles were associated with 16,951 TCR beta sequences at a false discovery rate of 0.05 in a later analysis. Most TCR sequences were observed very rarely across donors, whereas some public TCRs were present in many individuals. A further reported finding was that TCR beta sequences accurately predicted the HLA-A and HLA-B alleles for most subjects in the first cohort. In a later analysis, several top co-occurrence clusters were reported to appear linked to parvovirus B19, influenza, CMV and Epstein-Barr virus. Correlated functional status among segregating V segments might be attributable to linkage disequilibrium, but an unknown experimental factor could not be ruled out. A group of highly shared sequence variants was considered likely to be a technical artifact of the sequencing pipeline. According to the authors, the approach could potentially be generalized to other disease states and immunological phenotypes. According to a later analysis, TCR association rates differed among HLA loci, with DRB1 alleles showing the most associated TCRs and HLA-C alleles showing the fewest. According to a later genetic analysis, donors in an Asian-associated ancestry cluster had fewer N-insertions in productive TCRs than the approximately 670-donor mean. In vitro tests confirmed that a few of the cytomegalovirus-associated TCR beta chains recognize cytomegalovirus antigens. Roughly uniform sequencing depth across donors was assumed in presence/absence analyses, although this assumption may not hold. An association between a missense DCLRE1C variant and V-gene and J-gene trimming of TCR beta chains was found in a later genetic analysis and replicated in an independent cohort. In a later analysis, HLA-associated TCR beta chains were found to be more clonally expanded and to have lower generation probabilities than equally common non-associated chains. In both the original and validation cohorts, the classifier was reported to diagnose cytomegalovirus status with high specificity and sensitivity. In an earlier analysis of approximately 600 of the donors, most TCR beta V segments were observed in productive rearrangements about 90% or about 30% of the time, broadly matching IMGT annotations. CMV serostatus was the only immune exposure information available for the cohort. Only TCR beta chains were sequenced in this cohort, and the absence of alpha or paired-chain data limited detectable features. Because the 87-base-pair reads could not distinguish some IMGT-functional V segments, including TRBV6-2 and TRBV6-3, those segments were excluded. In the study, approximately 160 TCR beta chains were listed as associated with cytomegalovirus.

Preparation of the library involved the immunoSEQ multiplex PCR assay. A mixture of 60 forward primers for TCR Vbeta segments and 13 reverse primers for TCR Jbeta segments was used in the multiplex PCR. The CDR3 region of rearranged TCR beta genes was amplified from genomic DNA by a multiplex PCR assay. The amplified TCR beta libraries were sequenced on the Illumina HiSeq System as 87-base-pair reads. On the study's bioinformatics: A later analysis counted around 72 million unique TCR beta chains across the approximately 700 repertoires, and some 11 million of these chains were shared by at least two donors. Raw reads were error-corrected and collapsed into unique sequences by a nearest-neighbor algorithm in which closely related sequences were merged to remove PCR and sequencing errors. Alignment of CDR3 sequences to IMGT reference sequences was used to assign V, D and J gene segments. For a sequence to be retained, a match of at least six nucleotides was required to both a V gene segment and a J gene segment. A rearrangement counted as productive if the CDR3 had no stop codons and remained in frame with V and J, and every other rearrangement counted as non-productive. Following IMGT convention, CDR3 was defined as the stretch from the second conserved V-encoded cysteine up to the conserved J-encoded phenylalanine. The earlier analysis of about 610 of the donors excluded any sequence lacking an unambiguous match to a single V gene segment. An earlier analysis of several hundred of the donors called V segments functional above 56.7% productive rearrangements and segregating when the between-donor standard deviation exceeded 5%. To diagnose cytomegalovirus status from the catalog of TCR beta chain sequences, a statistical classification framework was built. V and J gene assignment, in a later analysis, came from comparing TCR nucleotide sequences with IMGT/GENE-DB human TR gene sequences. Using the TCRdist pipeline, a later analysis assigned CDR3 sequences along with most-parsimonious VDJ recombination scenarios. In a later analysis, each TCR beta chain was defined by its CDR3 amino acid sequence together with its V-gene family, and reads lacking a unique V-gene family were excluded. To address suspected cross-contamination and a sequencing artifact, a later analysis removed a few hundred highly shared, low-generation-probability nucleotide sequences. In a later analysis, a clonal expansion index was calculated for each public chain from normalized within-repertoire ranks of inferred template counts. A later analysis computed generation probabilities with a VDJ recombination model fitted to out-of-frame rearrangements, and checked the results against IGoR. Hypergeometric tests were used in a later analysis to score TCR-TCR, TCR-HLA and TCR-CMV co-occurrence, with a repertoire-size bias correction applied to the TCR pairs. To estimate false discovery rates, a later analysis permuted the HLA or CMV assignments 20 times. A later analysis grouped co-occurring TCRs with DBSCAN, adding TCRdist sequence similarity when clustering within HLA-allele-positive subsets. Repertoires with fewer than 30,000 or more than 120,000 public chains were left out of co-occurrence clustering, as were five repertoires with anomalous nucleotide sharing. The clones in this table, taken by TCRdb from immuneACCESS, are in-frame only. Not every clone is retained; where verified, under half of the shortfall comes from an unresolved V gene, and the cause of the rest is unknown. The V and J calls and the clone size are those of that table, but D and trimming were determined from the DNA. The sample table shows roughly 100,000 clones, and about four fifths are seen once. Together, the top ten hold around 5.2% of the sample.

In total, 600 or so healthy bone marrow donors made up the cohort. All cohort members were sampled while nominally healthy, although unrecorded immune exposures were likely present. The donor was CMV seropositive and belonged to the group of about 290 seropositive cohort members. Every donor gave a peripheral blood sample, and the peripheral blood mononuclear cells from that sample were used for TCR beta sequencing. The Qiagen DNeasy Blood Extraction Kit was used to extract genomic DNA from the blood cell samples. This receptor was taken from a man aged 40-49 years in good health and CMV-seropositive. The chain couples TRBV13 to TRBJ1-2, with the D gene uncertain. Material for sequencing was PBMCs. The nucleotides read TGTGCCAGCAGCTTACGCGGTAGCTATGGCTACACCTTC. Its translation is CASSLRGSYGYTF.